One and the same sample provided the 16 T cell receptor beta chains below, sequenced in a study of spatial heterogeneity in lung cancer. As for time point: blood at routine non-recurrence follow-up after resection. TCRdb re-called the 5' RACE reads with MiXCR, one entry per CDR3 protein. The sample has some 30,000 distinct CDR3 sequences; under 11% are singletons. Material: PBMCs, obtained at follow-up. The receptors here all came from a female donor with early-stage non-small cell lung cancer.

This clonotype was counted ten times or more. V is TRBV5-1 and J is TRBJ1-5, with D possibly matching TRBD1 (6 bases). The CDR3 consists of 15 residues. Per germline, CDR1 SGHRS and CDR2 YFSETQ. Trimming took off 7 bases at V and 0 bases at J, with 14 bases between the two ends. This CDR3 reads CASSEGQYSNQPQHF. CDR3 DNA: TGCGCCAGCTCTGAGGGACAATATAGCAATCAGCCCCAGCATTTT.

The chain is built from TRBV7-8 and TRBJ2-1; TRBD1 matches 7 bases. The germline V gene encodes CDR1 SGHVS and CDR2 FQNEAQ. Trimming at V came to 0 bases and at J to 5 bases, leaving 4 bases not matched to a gene. This CDR3 contains 15 residues. The CDR3 DNA sequence: TGTGCCAGCAGCTTAGCGGGACAGCAAAACAATGAGCAGTTCTTC. Translating it yields CASSLAGQQNNEQFF.

Written as DNA, the CDR3 is TGTGCCAGCAGCCCCCGTGCCGATTCACCCCTCCACTTT. Amino acid sequence: CASSPRADSPLHF. This chain links TRBV7-9 with TRBJ1-6; D ambiguous. This CDR3 comprises 13 residues. V lost 5 bases to trimming and J lost 8 bases, with 10 bases between them. Germline CDR1 SEHNR, CDR2 FQNEAQ (reference sequence).

The chain is built from TRBV11-2 and TRBJ2-7; 10 bases fit TRBD2. Trimming took 0 bases from V and 2 from J; bases not matched to a gene: 19. The germline CDR1 and CDR2 sequences are SGHAT and FQNNGV. The CDR3 has 21 residues. The CDR3 region has the DNA TGTGCCAGCAGCTTAGAAAGCCGCCAGCGGGGGGGCCTTATTATTCCCTACGAGCAGTACTTC. Its translation: CASSLESRQRGGLIIPYEQYF.

The J gene is TRBJ1-2, the V gene TRBV7-9; unclear D gene. The length of the CDR3 is 13 residues. Germline CDR1 and CDR2: SEHNR and FQNEAQ (reference sequence). V was trimmed by 0 bases and J by 5 bases, leaving 7 bases between them. The CDR3 DNA follows: TGTGCCAGCAGCTTAGCGTCAGTGTATGGCTACACCTTC. Translating it yields CASSLASVYGYTF. The entire variable domain, with the rest obtained from reference TRBV7-9 and TRBJ1-2, is as follows: DTGVSQNPRHKITKRGQNVTFRCDPISEHNRLYWYRQTLGQGPEFLTYFQNEAQLEKSRLLSDRFSAERPKGSFSTLEIQRTEQGDSAMYLCASSLASVYGYTFGSGTRLTVV.

This clonotype was detected ten times or more. This rearrangement joins TRBV11-2 to TRBJ1-1; D ambiguous. CDR3 size: 15 residues. V was clipped by 4 bases and J by 2 bases, with 14 bases between them. Germline-derived CDR1 and CDR2 are SGHAT and FQNNGV. CDR3 nucleotides: TGTGCCAGCAGCTCCTTCACTAGCCAAAACACTGAAGCTTTCTTT. Translation: CASSSFTSQNTEAFF.

The chain recombines TRBV4-2 with TRBJ2-5, with TRBD2 identical over 8 bases. CDR1 and CDR2 from the germline V gene are LGHNA and YNFKEQ. CDR3 length: 13 residues. J lost 4 bases, V lost 4 bases, and 2 bases had no gene match. DNA of the CDR3: TGTGCCAGCAGCCCGGGACTAGGAGAGACCCAGTACTTC. This translates into CASSPGLGETQYF.

Points on this clonotype: This sequence may be a read error, since a much larger clone differs from it by one base. In this CDR3 the conserved last residue, phenylalanine or tryptophan, is missing, so a read error is likely. The chain combines TRBV7-2 with TRBJ1-1; the D is unclear. This CDR3 region has 15 residues. Germline V lookup: CDR1 SGHTA, CDR2 FQGNSA. Trimming shortened V by 1 base and J by 2 bases, and 11 bases separated the two germline ends. The CDR3 protein is CASSLELDDNTEAFS. CDR3 DNA: TGTGCCAGCAGCTTAGAGTTGGACGACAACACTGAAGCTTTCTCT.

This clonotype was observed a handful of times. CDR3 sequence (DNA): TGTGCCAGCAGCCCCCAAACAGGGGGCAATCAGCCCCAGCATTTT. This codes for CASSPQTGGNQPQHF. V and J are TRBV7-2 and TRBJ1-5; TRBD1 aligns across 7 bases. This CDR3 is 15 amino acids long. The junction had 6 bases not matched to a gene; V was cut back by 5 bases and J by 2 bases. The germline V gene encodes CDR1 SGHTA and CDR2 FQGNSA.

This clonotype was found once. The rearrangement uses TRBV12-5 and TRBJ2-3; possible D gene TRBD1, 6 bases. CDR1 and CDR2 from the germline V gene are LGHNT and FRNRAP. Trimming stripped 1 base from V and 3 bases from J, with 14 bases between. This CDR3 region has 16 residues. In DNA form, the CDR3 reads TGTGCTAGTGGTTTGGCCCTAGGGGGAAGAACAGATACGCAGTATTTT. Translation gives CASGLALGGRTDTQYF.

This clonotype was observed at least ten times. The chain uses TRBV20-1 and TRBJ2-5, with 7 bases aligning to TRBD1. The CDR3 is made up of 13 amino acids. Trimming took 5 bases from V and 0 from J; bases not matched to a gene: 3. Germline CDR1 and CDR2: DFQATT and SNEGSKA (reference sequence). CDR3 sequence reads: CSAWGTDQETQYF. CDR3 DNA: TGCAGTGCTTGGGGGACAGACCAAGAGACCCAGTACTTC.

This clonotype was seen repeatedly, ten times or more. This chain joins TRBV7-2 and TRBJ1-2; D is undetermined. Germline lookup yields CDR1 SGHTA and CDR2 FQGNSA. The CDR3 has 12 amino acids. V lost 5 bases to trimming and J lost 8 bases, with 12 bases between them. The CDR3: CASSLSAGGYTF. The CDR3 region has the DNA TGTGCCAGCAGCCTCTCGGCGGGGGGCTACACCTTC. Full variable domain (rest looked up from reference TRBV7-2 and TRBJ1-2): GAGVSQSPSNKVTEKGKDVELRCDPISGHTALYWYRQSLGQGLEFLIYFQGNSAPDKSGLPSDRFSAERTGGSVSTLTIQRTQQEDSAVYLCASSLSAGGYTFGSGTRLTVV.

Details on this clonotype: One junction end disagrees with the germline gene, perhaps due to a read error. The chain uses TRBV19 and TRBJ1-3; D is ambiguous. The germline V gene encodes CDR1 LNHDA and CDR2 SQIVND (reference sequence). The length of the CDR3 is 14 residues. In DNA, the CDR3 is TGTGCCAGTTGTATAATGGGGACTGGAAACACCATATATTTT. It encodes CASCIMGTGNTIYF.

Many counts were recorded for this clonotype. J is TRBJ2-3 and V is TRBV7-3, with 9 bases aligning to TRBD2. The CDR3 contains 16 residues. CDR1 is SGHTA and CDR2 is FQGTGA in the germline V gene. Losses at the gene ends were 1 base for V and 4 bases for J; bases not matched to a gene: 6. The chain's CDR3 is CASSLIPSGASDTQYF. CDR3 DNA sequence: TGTGCCAGCAGCTTAATTCCTAGCGGGGCCTCAGATACGCAGTATTTT.

This clonotype has more than one count but fewer than ten. The chain joins TRBV5-1 to TRBJ1-1, with a possible D match to TRBD1 (6 bases). This CDR3 spans 13 amino acids. From germline, CDR1 is SGHRS and CDR2 YFSETQ. The germline V and J ends were trimmed by 8 bases and 0 bases, with 11 bases remaining between them. The CDR3 region is CASRDTMNTEAFF. CDR3 DNA: TGCGCCAGTAGGGACACTATGAACACTGAAGCTTTCTTT.

In its sample, this clonotype was seen a few times. CDR3 protein: CASAGSPYGYTF. DNA of the CDR3: TGTGCCAGCGCAGGTTCTCCCTATGGCTACACCTTC. The V gene is TRBV19, the J gene TRBJ1-2; D unclear. The ends were cut back, 9 bases at V and 4 bases at J, with 12 bases in the middle. Looked up from germline, CDR1 is LNHDA and CDR2 is SQIVND (reference sequence). This CDR3 contains 12 residues.